This T cell receptor (beta chain) was identified during a study of human T cells and chemical hapten exposure. Time point meaning: patch test 2, 6 weeks after DPC sensitization. Indicated treatment: therapeutic diphenylcyclopropenone sensitization with weekly scalp DPC. Deletions cut 9 bases from V and 2 bases from J, with 11 bases between. Germline lookup yields CDR1 MNHNS and CDR2 SASEGT. The CDR3 runs 13 residues. TCRdb re-called the RACE reads with MiXCR, one entry per CDR3 protein. The sample comprises around 360,000 distinct CDR3 sequences, 6% to 7% of which are singletons, and more than 5.5% rests with the top ten. In this sample, this clonotype turned up a few times.

This chain uses TRBV6-1 with TRBJ2-1; perhaps TRBD2 as D (5 bases). Sequencing was performed on whole blood, taken in connection with sensitization to the hapten diphenylcyclopropenone (DPC). The source of this sequence is a woman aged 18 to 35 with alopecia areata. Some clones in this sample may be carry-over from other donors' samples. CDR3 nucleotides: TGTGCCAGTAGGACTCTTGCCTACAATGAGCAGTTCTTC. Translation: CASRTLAYNEQFF.